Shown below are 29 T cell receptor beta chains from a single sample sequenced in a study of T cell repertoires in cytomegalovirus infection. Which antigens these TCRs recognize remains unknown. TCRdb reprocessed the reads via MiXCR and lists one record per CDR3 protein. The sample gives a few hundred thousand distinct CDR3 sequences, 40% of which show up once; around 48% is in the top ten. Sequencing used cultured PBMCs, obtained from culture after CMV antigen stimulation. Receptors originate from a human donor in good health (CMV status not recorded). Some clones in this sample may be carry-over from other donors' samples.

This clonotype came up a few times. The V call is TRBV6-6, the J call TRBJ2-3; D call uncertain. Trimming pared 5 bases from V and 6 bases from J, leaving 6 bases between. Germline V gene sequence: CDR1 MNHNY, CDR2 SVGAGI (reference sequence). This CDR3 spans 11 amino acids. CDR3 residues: CASSQKDTQYF. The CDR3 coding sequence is TGTGCCAGCAGTCAGAAGGATACGCAGTATTTT.

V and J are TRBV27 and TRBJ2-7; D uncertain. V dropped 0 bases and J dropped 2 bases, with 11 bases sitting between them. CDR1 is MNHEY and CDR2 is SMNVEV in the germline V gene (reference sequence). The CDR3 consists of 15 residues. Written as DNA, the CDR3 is TGTGCCAGCAGTTTATCGCGTTCGCTCACCTACGAGCAGTACTTC. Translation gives CASSLSRSLTYEQYF.

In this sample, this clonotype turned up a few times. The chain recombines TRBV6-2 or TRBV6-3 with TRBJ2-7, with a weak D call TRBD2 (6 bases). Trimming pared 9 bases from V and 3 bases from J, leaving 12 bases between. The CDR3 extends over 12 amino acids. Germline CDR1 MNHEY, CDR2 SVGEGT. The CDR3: CASRSGDYEQYF. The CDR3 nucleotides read TGTGCCAGTCGATCGGGGGACTACGAGCAGTACTTC.

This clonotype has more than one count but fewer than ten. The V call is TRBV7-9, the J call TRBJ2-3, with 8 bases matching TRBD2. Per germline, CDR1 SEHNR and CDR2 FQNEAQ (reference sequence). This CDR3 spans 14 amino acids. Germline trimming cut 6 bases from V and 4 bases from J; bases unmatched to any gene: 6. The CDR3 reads CASRPHGGADTQYF. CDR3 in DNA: TGTGCCAGCAGGCCCCACGGGGGGGCAGATACGCAGTATTTT.

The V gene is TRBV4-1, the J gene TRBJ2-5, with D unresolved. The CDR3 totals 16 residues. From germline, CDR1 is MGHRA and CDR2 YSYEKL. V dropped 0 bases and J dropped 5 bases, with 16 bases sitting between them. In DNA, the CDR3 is TGCGCCAGCAGCCAAGATCGAGGCGGAGTTTGGGAGACCCAGTACTTC. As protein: CASSQDRGGVWETQYF.

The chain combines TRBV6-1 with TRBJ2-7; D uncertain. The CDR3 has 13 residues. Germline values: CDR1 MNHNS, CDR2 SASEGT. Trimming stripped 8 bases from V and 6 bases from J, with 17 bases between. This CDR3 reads CASLEPDISEQYF. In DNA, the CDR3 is TGTGCCAGCCTTGAACCGGATATCTCCGAGCAGTACTTC.

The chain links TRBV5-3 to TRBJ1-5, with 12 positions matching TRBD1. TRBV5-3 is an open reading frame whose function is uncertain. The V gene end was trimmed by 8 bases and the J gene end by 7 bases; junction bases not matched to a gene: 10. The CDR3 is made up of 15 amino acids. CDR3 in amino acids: CASRDRGRRSQPQHF. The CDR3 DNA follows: TGTGCCAGCAGGGACAGGGGGCGGCGGAGCCAGCCCCAGCATTTT.

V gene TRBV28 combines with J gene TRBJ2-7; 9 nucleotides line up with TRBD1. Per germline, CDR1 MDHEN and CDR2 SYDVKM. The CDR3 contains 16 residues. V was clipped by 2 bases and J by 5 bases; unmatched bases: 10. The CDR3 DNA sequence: TGTGCCAGCAGTTTAGGGACCGGGACAGGGTTTGACGAGCAGTACTTC. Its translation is CASSLGTGTGFDEQYF.

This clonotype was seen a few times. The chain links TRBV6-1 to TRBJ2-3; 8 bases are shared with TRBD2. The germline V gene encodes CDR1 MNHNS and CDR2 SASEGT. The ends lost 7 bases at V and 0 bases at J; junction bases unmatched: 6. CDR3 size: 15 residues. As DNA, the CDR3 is TGTGCCAGCAATAGACTAGCGACTAGCACAGATACGCAGTATTTT. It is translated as CASNRLATSTDTQYF.

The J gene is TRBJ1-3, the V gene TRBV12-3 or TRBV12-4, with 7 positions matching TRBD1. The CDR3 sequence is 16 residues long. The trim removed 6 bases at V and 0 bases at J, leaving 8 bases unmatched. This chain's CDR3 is CASRPTGRSSGNTIYF. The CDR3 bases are TGTGCCAGCAGGCCGACAGGGCGAAGCTCTGGAAACACCATATATTTT.

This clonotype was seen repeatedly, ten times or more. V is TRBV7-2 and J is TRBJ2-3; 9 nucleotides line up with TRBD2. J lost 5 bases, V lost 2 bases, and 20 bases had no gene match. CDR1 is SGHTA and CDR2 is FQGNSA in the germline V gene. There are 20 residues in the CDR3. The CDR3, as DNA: TGTGCCAGCAGCTTAACCTCGGGGACGATAGTAGCGGGAGTTTTAGATACGCAGTATTTT. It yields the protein CASSLTSGTIVAGVLDTQYF. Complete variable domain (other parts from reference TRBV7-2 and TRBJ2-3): GAGVSQSPSNKVTEKGKDVELRCDPISGHTALYWYRQSLGQGLEFLIYFQGNSAPDKSGLPSDRFSAERTGGSVSTLTIQRTQQEDSAVYLCASSLTSGTIVAGVLDTQYFGPGTRLTVL.

For the CDR3, the DNA is TGTGCCAGCAGTCGAACAGCGGGGAGGGGCTATGGCTACACCTTC. Translating gives CASSRTAGRGYGYTF. V is TRBV6-1 and J is TRBJ1-2; tentatively, D is TRBD1 (5 bases). The CDR3 covers 15 residues. Germline V gene sequence: CDR1 MNHNS, CDR2 SASEGT. Trimming removed 5 bases from V and 4 bases from J, with 17 bases in between.

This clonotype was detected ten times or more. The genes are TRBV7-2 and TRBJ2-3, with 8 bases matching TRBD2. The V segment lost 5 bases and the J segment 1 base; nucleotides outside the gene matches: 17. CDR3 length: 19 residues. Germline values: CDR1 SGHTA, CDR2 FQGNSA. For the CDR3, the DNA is TGTGCCAGCAGCCAACGGACTGAAGCGGGGGCCTTACGCACAGATACGCAGTATTTT. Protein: CASSQRTEAGALRTDTQYF.

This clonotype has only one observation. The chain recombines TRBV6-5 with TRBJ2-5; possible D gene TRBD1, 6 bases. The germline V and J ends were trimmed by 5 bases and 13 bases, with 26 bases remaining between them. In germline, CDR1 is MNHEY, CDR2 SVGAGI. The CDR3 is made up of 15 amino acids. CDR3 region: CASSNWGRSLAGVYF. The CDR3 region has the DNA TGTGCCAGCAGTAATTGGGGACGCAGTCTTGCAGGGGTGTACTTC.

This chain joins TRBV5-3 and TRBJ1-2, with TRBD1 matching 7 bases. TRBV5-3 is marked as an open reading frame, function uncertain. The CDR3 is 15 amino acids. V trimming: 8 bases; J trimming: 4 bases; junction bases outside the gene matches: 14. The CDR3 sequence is CASSPAGGTPYGYTF. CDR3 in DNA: TGTGCCAGCAGCCCCGCAGGGGGAACACCCTATGGCTACACCTTC.

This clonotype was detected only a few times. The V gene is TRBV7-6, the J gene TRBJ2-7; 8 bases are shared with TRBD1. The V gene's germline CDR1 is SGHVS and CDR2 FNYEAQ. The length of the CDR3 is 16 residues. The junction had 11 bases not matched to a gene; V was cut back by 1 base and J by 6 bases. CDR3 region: CASSLVGTGPGLEQYF. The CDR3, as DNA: TGTGCCAGCAGCTTAGTCGGGACAGGCCCAGGTCTCGAGCAGTACTTC.

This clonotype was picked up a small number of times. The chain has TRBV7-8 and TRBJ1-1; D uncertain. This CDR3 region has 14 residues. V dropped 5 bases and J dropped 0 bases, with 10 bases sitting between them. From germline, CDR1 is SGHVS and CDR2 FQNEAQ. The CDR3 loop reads CASSVTEMNTEAFF. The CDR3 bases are TGTGCCAGCAGCGTAACAGAAATGAACACTGAAGCTTTCTTT.

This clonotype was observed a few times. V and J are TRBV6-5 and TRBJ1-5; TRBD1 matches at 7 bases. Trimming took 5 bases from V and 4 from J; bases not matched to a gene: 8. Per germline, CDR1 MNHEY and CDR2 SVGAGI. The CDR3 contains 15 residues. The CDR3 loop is CASSRDRRENQPQHF. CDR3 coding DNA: TGTGCCAGCAGTAGGGACAGACGGGAAAATCAGCCCCAGCATTTT.

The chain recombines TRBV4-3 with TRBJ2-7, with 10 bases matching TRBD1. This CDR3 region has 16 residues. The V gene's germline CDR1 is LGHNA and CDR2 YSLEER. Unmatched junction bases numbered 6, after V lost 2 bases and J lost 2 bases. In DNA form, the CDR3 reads TGCGCCAGCAGCCAATCTGGGACAGGGGAAACCTACGAGCAGTACTTC. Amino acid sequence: CASSQSGTGETYEQYF.

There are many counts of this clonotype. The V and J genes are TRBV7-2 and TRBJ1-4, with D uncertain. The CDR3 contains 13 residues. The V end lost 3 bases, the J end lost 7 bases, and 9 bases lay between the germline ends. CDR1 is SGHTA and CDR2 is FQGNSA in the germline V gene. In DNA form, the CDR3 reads TGTGCCAGCAGCTTCAGCGCGGGTGAAAAACTGTTTTTT. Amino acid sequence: CASSFSAGEKLFF.

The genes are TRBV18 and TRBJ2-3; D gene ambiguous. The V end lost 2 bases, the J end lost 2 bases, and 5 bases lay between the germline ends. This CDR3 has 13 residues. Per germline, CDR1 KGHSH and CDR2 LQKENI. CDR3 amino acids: CASSPEATDTQYF. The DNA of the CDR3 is TGTGCCAGCTCACCAGAGGCCACAGATACGCAGTATTTT. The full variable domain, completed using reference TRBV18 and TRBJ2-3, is NAGVMQNPRHLVRRRGQEARLRCSPMKGHSHVYWYRQLPEEGLKFMVYLQKENIIDESGMPKERFSAEFPKEGPSILRIQQVVRGDSAAYFCASSPEATDTQYFGPGTRLTVL.

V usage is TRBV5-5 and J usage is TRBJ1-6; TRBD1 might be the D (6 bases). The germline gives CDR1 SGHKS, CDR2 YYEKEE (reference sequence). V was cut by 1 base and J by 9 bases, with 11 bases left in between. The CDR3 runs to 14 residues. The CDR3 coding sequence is TGTGCCAGCAGCTTGTTACAGGGCAGTTCACCCCTCCACTTT. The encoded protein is CASSLLQGSSPLHF.

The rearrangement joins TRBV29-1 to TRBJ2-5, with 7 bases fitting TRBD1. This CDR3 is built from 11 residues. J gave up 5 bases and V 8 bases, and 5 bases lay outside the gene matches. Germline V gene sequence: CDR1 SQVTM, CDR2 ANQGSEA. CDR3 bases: TGCAGCATGACAGGGTTGGAGACCCAGTACTTC. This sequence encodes CSMTGLETQYF.

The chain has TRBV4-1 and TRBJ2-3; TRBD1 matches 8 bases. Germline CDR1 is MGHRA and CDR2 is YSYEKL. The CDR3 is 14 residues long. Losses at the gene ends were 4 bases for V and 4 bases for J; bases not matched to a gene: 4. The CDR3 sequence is CASSPPDRADTQYF. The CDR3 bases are TGCGCCAGCAGCCCCCCGGACAGGGCAGATACGCAGTATTTT.

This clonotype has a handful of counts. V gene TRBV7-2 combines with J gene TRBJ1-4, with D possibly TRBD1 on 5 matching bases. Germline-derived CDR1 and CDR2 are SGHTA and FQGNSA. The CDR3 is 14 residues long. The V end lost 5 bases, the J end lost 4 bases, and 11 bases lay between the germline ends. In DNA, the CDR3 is TGTGCCAGCAGCCCCGAACAGGTTAATGAAAAACTGTTTTTT. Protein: CASSPEQVNEKLFF.

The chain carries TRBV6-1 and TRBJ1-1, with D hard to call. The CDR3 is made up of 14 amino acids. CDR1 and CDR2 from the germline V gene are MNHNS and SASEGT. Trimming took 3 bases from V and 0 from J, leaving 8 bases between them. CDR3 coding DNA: TGTGCCAGCAGTGAGTCCACGATGAACACTGAAGCTTTCTTT. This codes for CASSESTMNTEAFF.

The DNA of the CDR3 is TGTGCCAGTAGTGACCCCCGGGATCCGGTCGGGGAGCAGTACTTC. This codes for CASSDPRDPVGEQYF. The chain links TRBV19 to TRBJ2-7; weak D call: TRBD2 (5 bases). The CDR3 spans 15 residues. Germline values: CDR1 LNHDA, CDR2 SQIVND (reference sequence). V lost 5 bases and J lost 7, with 21 bases in between.

The CDR3 protein is CASSAGLAGIFDRARGAYNEQFF. For the CDR3, the DNA is TGTGCCAGCAGCGCCGGACTAGCGGGAATCTTTGATAGGGCTCGCGGTGCCTACAATGAGCAGTTCTTC. The J gene is TRBJ2-1, the V gene TRBV7-2, with 12 bases that match TRBD2. With 5 bases clipped from V and 2 bases from J, the junction kept 25 bases outside the gene matches. The CDR3 consists of 23 residues. Per germline, CDR1 SGHTA and CDR2 FQGNSA.

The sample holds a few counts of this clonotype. The CDR3 protein is CASSRLRGGEGNEQFF. Written as DNA, the CDR3 is TGTGCCAGCAGCCGACTCCGGGGGGGCGAGGGGAATGAGCAGTTCTTC. V gene TRBV7-2 combines with J gene TRBJ2-1, with TRBD2 matching 8 bases. Trimming cost V 5 bases and J 7 bases; bases outside gene matches: 13. The V gene's germline CDR1 is SGHTA and CDR2 FQGNSA. The CDR3 has 16 amino acids.